This T cell receptor (beta chain) appears in the sequencing data of a study of cytomegalovirus exposure and HLA in healthy donors. This clone was observed once. Its specificity is unknown. Looked up from germline, CDR1 is SGHKS and CDR2 is YYEKEE (reference sequence). The V gene lost 1 base and the J gene lost 3 bases, with 16 bases spanning the gap. The CDR3 has 16 amino acids. In the PCR, 60 Vbeta and 13 Jbeta primers were used. Method: immunoSEQ multiplex PCR; TCRdb's copy keeps in-frame clones and lacks some. The table shows roughly 160,000 clones, with approximately 88% occurring only once. At sampling all donors were nominally healthy, likely with unrecorded immune exposures. Study-level points and caveats: Cytomegalovirus status, reportedly, was diagnosed with high specificity and sensitivity by the classifier.

This receptor was identified in a man aged 25 to 45 in good health and CMV-seronegative. The sequencing sample was made of PBMCs. The J gene is TRBJ1-1, the V gene TRBV5-5; D ambiguous. The CDR3 is CASSLTGSLDDTEAFF. CDR3 DNA sequence: TGTGCCAGCAGCTTGACCGGGTCCTTGGATGACACTGAAGCTTTCTTT.